One T cell receptor (beta chain) is described in this entry. V shed 1 base and J shed 0 bases, with 7 bases lying between them. Germline V gene sequence: CDR1 SGHTA, CDR2 FQGNSA. The CDR3 sequence is 15 residues long. The sample originates from a study of T cell changes during pregnancy in multiple sclerosis. This table comes from immunoSEQ multiplex PCR, and its TCRdb copy is limited to in-frame clones, with some not included. Of tens of thousands of clones detected, approximately 92% appear once; the ten largest clones hold around 1%. The sample consisted of peripheral blood, taken after pregnancy. This TCR was sampled from a female donor with multiple sclerosis, enrolled in a pregnancy study. V and J are TRBV7-2 and TRBJ2-1; D gene uncertain. CDR3 nucleotide sequence: TGTGCCAGCAGCTTAGTATCGAGCTCCTACAATGAGCAGTTCTTC. This gives the protein CASSLVSSSYNEQFF.